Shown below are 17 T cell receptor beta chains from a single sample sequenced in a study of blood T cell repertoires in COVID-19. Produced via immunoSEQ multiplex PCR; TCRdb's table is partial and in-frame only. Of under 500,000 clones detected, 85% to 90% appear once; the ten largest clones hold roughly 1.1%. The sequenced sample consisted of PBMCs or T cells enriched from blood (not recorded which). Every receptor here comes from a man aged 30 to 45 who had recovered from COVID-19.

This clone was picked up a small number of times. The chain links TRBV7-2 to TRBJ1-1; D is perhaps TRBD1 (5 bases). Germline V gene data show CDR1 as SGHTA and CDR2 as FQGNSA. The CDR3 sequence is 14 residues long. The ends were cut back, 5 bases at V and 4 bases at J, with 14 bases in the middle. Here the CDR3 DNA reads TGTGCCAGCAGCCGCCAGGCGGGGGGCACTGAAGCTTTCTTT. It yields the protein CASSRQAGGTEAFF.

Here the CDR3 DNA reads TGTGCCAGCATAACAGGGGTGGGGGAAAAACTGTTTTTT. Translation gives CASITGVGEKLFF. The V and J genes are TRBV28 and TRBJ1-4; TRBD1 matches at 7 bases. This CDR3 is 13 amino acids long. CDR1 and CDR2 from the germline V gene are MDHEN and SYDVKM. V was pared by 7 bases and J by 8 bases, with 7 bases of the junction left unmatched. The full variable domain, its missing parts supplied by reference TRBV28 and TRBJ1-4, is DVKVTQSSRYLVKRTGEKVFLECVQDMDHENMFWYRQDPGLGLRLIYFSYDVKMKEKGDIPEGYSVSREKKERFSLILESASTNQTSMYLCASITGVGEKLFFGSGTQLSVL.

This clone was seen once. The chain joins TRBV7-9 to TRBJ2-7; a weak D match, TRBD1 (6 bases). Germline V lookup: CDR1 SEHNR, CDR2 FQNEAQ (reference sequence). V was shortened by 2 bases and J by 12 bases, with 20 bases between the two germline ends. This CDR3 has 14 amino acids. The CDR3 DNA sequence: TGTGCCAGCAGCTTATCAGGTGCCACAGGGTCGCCGTACTTC. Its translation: CASSLSGATGSPYF.

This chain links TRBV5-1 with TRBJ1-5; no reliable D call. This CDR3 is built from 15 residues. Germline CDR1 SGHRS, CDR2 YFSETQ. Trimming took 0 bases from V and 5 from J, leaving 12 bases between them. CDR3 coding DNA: TGCGCCAGCAGCTTGGACGGTTTTACGGATCAGCCCCAGCATTTT. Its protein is CASSLDGFTDQPQHF. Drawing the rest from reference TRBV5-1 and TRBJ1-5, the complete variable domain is KAGVTQTPRYLIKTRGQQVTLSCSPISGHRSVSWYQQTPGQGLQFLFEYFSETQRNKGNFPGRFSGRQFSNSRSEMNVSTLELGDSALYLCASSLDGFTDQPQHFGDGTRLSIL.

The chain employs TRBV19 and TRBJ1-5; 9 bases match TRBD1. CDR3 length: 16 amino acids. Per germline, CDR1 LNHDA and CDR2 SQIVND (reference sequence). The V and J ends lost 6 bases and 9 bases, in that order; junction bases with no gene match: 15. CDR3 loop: CASSLPPGQGGWPQHF. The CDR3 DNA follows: TGTGCCAGTAGCCTACCTCCGGGACAGGGAGGTTGGCCCCAGCATTTT. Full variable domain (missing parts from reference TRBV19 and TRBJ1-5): DGGITQSPKYLFRKEGQNVTLSCEQNLNHDAMYWYRQDPGQGLRLIYYSQIVNDFQKGDIAEGYSVSREKKESFPLTVTSAQKNPTAFYLCASSLPPGQGGWPQHFGDGTRLSIL.

The CDR3 protein is CASSQDLASGIRRFEQYF. The DNA of the CDR3 is TGTGCCAGCAGCCAAGATCTGGCTAGCGGGATACGCAGGTTCGAGCAGTACTTC. The V gene is TRBV3-1 (or the pseudogene TRBV3-2), the J gene TRBJ2-7; TRBD2 matches 9 bases. This CDR3 region has 18 residues. Germline CDR1 is LGHDT and CDR2 is YNNKEL (reference sequence). Unmatched junction bases numbered 15, after V lost 0 bases and J lost 6 bases.

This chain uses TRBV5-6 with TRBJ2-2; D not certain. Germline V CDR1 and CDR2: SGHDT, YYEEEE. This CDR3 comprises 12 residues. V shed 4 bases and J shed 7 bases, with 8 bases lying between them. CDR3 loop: CASSQSGGELFF. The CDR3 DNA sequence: TGTGCCAGCAGCCAATCGGGCGGGGAGCTGTTTTTT. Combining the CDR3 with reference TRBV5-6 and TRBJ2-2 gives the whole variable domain DAGVTQSPTHLIKTRGQQVTLRCSPKSGHDTVSWYQQALGQGPQFIFQYYEEEERQRGNFPDRFSGHQFPNYSSELNVNALLLGDSALYLCASSQSGGELFFGEGSRLTVL.

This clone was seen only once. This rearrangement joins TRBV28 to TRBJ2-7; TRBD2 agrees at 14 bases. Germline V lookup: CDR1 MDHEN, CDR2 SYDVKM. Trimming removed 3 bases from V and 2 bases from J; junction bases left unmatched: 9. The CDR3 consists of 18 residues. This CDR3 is CASSFGGLAGVGAYEQYF. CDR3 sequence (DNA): TGTGCCAGCAGTTTCGGGGGACTAGCGGGAGTTGGCGCCTACGAGCAGTACTTC.

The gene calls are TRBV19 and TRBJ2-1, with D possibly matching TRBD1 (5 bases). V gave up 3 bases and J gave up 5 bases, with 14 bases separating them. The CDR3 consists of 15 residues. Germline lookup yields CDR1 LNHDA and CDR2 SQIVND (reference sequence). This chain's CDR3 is CASSILGRKNNEQFF. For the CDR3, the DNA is TGTGCCAGTAGTATTCTGGGGCGAAAAAACAATGAGCAGTTCTTC.

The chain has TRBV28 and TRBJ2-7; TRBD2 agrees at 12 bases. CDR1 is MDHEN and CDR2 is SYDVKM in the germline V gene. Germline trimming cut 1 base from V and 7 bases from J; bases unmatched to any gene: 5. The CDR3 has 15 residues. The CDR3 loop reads CASSLLTSGSGEQYF. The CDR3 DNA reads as TGTGCCAGCAGTTTATTGACTAGCGGGAGTGGGGAGCAGTACTTC.

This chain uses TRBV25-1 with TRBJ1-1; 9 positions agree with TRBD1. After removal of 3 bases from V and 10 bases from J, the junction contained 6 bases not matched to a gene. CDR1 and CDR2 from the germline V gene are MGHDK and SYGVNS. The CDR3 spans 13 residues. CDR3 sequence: CASSEAGQGRAFF. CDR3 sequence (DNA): TGTGCCAGCAGTGAGGCAGGACAGGGGCGAGCTTTCTTT.

CDR3 sequence (DNA): TGTGCCAGTAGTTCCGGGGTTAACGAGCAGTACTTC. It is translated as CASSSGVNEQYF. This sequence joins TRBV19 and TRBJ2-7; the D gene is possibly TRBD2 (5 bases). Trimming left V 5 bases short and J 5 bases short, with 10 bases between. The germline V gene has CDR1 LNHDA and CDR2 SQIVND (reference sequence). This CDR3 is 12 amino acids long.

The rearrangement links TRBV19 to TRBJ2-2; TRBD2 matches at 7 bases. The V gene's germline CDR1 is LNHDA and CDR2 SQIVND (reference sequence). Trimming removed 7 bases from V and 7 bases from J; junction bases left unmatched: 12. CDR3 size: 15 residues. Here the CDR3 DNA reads TGTGCCAGTACCCGCCTAGCGGAGAGGATCGGGGAGCTGTTTTTT. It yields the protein CASTRLAERIGELFF.

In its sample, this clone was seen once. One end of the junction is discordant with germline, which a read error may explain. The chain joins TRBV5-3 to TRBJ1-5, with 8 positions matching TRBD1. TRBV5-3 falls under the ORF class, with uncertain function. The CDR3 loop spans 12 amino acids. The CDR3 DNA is TGTGTCAGAAGACAGGGGCTTGAAGCCCAGCATTTT. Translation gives CVRRQGLEAQHF.

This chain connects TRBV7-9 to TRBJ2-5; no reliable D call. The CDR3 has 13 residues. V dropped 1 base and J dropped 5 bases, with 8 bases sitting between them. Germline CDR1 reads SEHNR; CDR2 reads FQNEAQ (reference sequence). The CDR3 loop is CASSLGFLETQYF. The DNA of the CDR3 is TGTGCCAGCAGCTTAGGTTTTCTGGAGACCCAGTACTTC.

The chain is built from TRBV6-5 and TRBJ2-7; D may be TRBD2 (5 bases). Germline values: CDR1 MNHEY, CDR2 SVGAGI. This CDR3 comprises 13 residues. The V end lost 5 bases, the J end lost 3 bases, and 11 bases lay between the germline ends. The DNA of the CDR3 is TGTGCCAGCAGTCACGGGGAAGACTACGAGCAGTACTTC. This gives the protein CASSHGEDYEQYF.

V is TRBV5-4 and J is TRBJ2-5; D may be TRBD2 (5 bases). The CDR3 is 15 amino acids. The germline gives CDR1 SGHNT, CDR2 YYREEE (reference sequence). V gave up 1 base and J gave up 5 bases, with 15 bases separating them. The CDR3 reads CASSLSHGGGETQYF. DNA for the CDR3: TGTGCCAGCAGCTTGAGCCATGGTGGAGGCGAGACCCAGTACTTC.